Sequencing of this T cell receptor (beta chain) was carried out in a study of blood T cell repertoires in COVID-19. Overall study: Samples came from the United States, Italy and Spain, spanning acute and convalescent COVID-19.

Participants classified as exposed had met a COVID-19 case within 2 weeks before study entry. The germline V gene has CDR1 SGHNT and CDR2 YYREEE (reference sequence). This CDR3 is built from 15 residues. Deletions cut 0 bases from V and 4 bases from J, with 13 bases between. In the authors' workflow: Amplifying reference gene primers gave estimates of nucleated cell counts. Generated by immunoSEQ multiplex PCR, the TCRdb table keeps only in-frame clones and is missing some. That table supplies the V and J calls and clone size; D and trimming were determined from the DNA. The sample shows roughly 430,000 clones, approximately 90% of them seen only once.

The chain uses TRBV5-4 and TRBJ1-1; no clear D. The sample taken for sequencing was PBMCs or T cells enriched from blood (not recorded which). The sequence came from a woman aged 18 to 35 who had been exposed to COVID-19. CDR3 protein: CASSLVFGMATEAFF. The DNA of the CDR3 is TGTGCCAGCAGCTTGGTTTTCGGGATGGCCACTGAAGCTTTCTTT.